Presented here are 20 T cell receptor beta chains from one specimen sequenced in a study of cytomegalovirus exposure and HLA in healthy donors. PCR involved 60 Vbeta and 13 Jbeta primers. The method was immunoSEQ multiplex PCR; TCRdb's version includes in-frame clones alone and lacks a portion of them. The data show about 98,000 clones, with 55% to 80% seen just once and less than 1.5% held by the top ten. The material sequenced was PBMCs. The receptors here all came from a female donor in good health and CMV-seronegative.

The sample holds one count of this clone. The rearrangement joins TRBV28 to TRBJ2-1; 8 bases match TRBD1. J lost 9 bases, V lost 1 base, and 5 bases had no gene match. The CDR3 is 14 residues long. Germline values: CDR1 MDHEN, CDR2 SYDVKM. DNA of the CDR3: TGTGCCAGCAGTTTATTCGAAGGGACAGGTGAGCAGTTCTTC. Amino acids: CASSLFEGTGEQFF. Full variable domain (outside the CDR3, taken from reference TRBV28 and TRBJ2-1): DVKVTQSSRYLVKRTGEKVFLECVQDMDHENMFWYRQDPGLGLRLIYFSYDVKMKEKGDIPEGYSVSREKKERFSLILESASTNQTSMYLCASSLFEGTGEQFFGPGTRLTVL.

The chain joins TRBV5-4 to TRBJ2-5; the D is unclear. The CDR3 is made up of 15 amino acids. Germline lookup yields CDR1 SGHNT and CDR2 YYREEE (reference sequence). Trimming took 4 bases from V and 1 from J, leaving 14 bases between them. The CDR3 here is CASSSSHSFQETQYF. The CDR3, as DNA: TGTGCCAGCAGCAGTTCGCACAGCTTCCAAGAGACCCAGTACTTC. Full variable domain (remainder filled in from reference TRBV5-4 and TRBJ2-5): ETGVTQSPTHLIKTRGQQVTLRCSSQSGHNTVSWYQQALGQGPQFIFQYYREEENGRGNFPPRFSGLQFPNYSSELNVNALELDDSALYLCASSSSHSFQETQYFGPGTRLLVL.

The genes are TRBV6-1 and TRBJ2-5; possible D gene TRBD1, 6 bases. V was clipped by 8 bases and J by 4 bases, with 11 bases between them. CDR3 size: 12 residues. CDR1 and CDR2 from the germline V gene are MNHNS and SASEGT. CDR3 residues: CASSRGPETQYF. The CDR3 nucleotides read TGTGCCAGCTCCAGGGGACCAGAGACCCAGTACTTC.

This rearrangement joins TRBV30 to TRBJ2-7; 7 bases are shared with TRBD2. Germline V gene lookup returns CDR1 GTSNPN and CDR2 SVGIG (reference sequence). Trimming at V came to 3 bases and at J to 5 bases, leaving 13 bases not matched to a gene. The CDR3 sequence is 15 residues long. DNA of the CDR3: TGTGCCTGGAGCCCCGGGGGGATTGCGCCGGACGAGCAGTACTTC. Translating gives CAWSPGGIAPDEQYF.

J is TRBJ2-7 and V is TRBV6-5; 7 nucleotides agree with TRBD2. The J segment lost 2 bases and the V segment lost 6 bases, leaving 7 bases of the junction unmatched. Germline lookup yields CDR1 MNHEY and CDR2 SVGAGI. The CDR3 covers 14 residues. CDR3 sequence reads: CASRTQGLPYEQYF. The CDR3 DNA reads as TGTGCCAGCAGGACCCAGGGACTACCCTACGAGCAGTACTTC.

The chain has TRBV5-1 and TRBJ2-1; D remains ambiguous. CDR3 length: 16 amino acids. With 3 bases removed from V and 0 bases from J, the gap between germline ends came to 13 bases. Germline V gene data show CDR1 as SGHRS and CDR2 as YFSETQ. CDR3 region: CASSSDLGGSYNEQFF. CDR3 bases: TGCGCCAGCAGCTCAGACCTAGGCGGCTCCTACAATGAGCAGTTCTTC.

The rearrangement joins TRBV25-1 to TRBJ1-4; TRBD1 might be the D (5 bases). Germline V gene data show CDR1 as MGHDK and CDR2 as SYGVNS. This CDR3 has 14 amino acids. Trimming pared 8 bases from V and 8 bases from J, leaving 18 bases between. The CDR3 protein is CASGTSRWGEKLFF. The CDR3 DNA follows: TGTGCCAGCGGGACTTCACGGTGGGGAGAAAAACTGTTTTTT.

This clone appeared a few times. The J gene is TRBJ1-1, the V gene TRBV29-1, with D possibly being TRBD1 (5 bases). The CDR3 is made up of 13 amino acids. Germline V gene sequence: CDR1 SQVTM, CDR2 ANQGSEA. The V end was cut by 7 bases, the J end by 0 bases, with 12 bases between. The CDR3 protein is CSARQLMNTEAFF. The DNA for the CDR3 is TGCAGCGCGCGACAGTTAATGAACACTGAAGCTTTCTTT.

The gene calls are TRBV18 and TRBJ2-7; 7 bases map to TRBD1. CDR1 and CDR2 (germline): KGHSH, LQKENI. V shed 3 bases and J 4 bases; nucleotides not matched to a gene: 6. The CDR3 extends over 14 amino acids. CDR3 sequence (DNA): TGTGCCAGCTCACCCGGACAGGAATCGTACGAGCAGTACTTC. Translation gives CASSPGQESYEQYF.

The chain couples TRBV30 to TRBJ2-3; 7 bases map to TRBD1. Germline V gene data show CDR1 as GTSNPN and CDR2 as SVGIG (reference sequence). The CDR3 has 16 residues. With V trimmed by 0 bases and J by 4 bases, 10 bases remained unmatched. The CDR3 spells CAWSVQGGRSADTQYF. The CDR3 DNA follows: TGTGCCTGGAGTGTACAAGGGGGCAGATCGGCAGATACGCAGTATTTT.

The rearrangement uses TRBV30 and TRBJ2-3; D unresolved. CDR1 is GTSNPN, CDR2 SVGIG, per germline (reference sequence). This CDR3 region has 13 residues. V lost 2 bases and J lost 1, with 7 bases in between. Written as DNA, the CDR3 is TGTGCCTGGAGTTCACAGCGCACAGATACGCAGTATTTT. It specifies CAWSSQRTDTQYF.

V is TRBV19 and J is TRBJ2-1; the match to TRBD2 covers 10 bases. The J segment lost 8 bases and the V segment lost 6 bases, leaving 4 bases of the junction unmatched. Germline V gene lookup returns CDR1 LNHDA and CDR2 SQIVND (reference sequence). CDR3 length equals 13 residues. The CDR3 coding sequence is TGTGCCAGTAGGGCTAGCGGGAGTCATGAGCAGTTCTTC. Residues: CASRASGSHEQFF.

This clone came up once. CDR3 protein: CASSGNPGRGAQYF. The CDR3 bases are TGTGCCAGCAGTGGGAACCCCGGCCGGGGGGCCCAGTACTTC. The rearrangement joins TRBV2 to TRBJ2-5; 7 nucleotides align to TRBD2. The J segment lost 9 bases and the V segment lost 4 bases, leaving 11 bases of the junction unmatched. The germline CDR1 and CDR2 sequences are SNHLY and FYNNEI. There are 14 residues in the CDR3.

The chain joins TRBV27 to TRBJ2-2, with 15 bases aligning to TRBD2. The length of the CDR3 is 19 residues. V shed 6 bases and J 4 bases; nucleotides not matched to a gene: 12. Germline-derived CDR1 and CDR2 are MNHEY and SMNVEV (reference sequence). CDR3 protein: CASRRVGLAGGGGTGELFF. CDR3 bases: TGTGCCAGCAGACGGGTGGGACTAGCGGGAGGTGGGGGCACCGGGGAGCTGTTTTTT.

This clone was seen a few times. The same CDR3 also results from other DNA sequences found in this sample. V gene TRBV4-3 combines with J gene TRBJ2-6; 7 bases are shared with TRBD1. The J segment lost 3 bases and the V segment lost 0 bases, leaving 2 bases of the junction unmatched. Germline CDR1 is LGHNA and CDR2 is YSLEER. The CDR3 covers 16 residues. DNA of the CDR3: TGCGCCAGCAGCCAAGAACAGGGGAGTGGGGCCAACGTCCTGACTTTC. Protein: CASSQEQGSGANVLTF.

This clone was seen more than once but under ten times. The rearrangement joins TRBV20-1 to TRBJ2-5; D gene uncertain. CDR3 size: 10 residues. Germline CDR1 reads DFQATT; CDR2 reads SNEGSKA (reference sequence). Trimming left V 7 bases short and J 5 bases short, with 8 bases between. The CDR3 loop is CSGAEETQYF. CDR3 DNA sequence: TGCAGTGGTGCGGAGGAGACCCAGTACTTC.

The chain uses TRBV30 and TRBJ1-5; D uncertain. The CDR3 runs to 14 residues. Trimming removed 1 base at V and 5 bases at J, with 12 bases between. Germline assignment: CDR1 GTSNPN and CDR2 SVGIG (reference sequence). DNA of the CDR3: TGTGCCTGGAGTGGAGGCAATTTATATCAGCCCCAGCATTTT. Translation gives CAWSGGNLYQPQHF.

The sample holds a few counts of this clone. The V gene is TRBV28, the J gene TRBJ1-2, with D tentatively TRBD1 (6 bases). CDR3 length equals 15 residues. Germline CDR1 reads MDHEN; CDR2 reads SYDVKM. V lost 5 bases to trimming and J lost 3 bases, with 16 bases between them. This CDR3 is CASSPRTVSYYGYTF. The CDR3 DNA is TGTGCCAGCAGTCCCCGGACAGTATCCTACTATGGCTACACCTTC.

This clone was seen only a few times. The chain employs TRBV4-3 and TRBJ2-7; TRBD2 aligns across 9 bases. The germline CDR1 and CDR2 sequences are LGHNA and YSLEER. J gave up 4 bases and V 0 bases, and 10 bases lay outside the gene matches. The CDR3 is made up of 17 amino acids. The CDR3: CASSQDRASGARYEQYF. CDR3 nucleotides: TGCGCCAGCAGCCAAGATCGGGCTAGCGGGGCGAGGTACGAGCAGTACTTC.

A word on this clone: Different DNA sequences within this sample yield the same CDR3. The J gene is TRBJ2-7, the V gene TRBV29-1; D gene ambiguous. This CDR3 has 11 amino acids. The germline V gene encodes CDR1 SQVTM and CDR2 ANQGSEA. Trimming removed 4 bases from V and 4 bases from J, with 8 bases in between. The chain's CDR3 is CSVVRGYEQYF. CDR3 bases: TGCAGCGTTGTGCGTGGTTACGAGCAGTACTTC.